The next 16 T cell receptor beta chains were all read from a single sample in a study of T cell repertoires in cytomegalovirus infection (dated by TCRdb to the late 2010s). Sequencer: Illumina HiSeq 1500. TCRdb reprocessing: public reads trimmed at Q25 with fastp, clones called with MiXCR, in-frame beta chains kept. Every entry covers one CDR3 protein and lists the most common genes and DNA from its rows. The sample table shows under 600,000 distinct CDR3 sequences, and 15% to 20% are seen once. The top ten clonotypes cover 20% to 30% of the sample. The specimen was CD8+ T cells from PBMCs. The receptors shown here come from a human donor in good health (CMV status not recorded). Some clones in this sample may be carry-over from other donors' samples.

There are many counts of this clonotype. J is TRBJ1-2 and V is TRBV7-8; no clear D gene. The length of the CDR3 is 16 residues. Germline CDR1 is SGHVS and CDR2 is FQNEAQ. V lost 1 base, J lost 3 bases, and 15 bases lay in between. CDR3 loop: CASSLEVFEVYYGYTF. The CDR3 nucleotides are TGTGCCAGCAGCTTAGAAGTTTTTGAGGTTTACTATGGCTACACCTTC.

This clonotype has more than one count but fewer than ten. The chain recombines TRBV27 with TRBJ1-1; no reliable D call. Germline V CDR1 and CDR2: MNHEY, SMNVEV (reference sequence). Trimming removed 9 bases at V and 8 bases at J, with 10 bases between. The CDR3 is 10 amino acids. The CDR3 DNA is TGTGCCAGTGGCTCGGTCGAAGCTTTCTTT. It encodes CASGSVEAFF.

The CDR3 DNA reads as TGTGCCAGCAGCTTCGGAGTGGACAGGGGGCCGGGAGAGACCCAGTACTTC. This encodes CASSFGVDRGPGETQYF. The gene calls are TRBV5-4 and TRBJ2-5; TRBD1 agrees at 11 bases. V dropped 2 bases and J dropped 4; count of bases not matched to a gene: 10. This CDR3 contains 17 residues. The germline V gene has CDR1 SGHNT and CDR2 YYREEE (reference sequence).

This clonotype was detected a few times. The rearrangement uses TRBV5-4 and TRBJ1-2, with D unclear. The CDR3 sequence is 13 residues long. Germline assignment: CDR1 SGHNT and CDR2 YYREEE (reference sequence). The V gene lost 4 bases and the J gene lost 6 bases, with 13 bases spanning the gap. CDR3 DNA: TGTGCCAGCAGCAGGGAGGGAAACAATGGCTACACCTTC. Residues: CASSREGNNGYTF.

This clonotype was counted many times. V and J are TRBV29-1 and TRBJ1-2; TRBD1 matches at 8 bases. The CDR3 has 13 residues. Looked up from germline, CDR1 is SQVTM and CDR2 is ANQGSEA. The V and J ends lost 7 bases and 3 bases, in that order; junction bases with no gene match: 7. CDR3 residues: CSASGGADYGYTF. The CDR3 DNA reads as TGCAGCGCCTCAGGGGGCGCCGACTATGGCTACACCTTC.

This clonotype was seen more than once but under ten times. CDR3 in DNA: TGTGCTAGTGGTTTGTCCCATCCCCACTATGGCTACACCTTC. Protein product: CASGLSHPHYGYTF. This rearrangement joins TRBV12-5 to TRBJ1-2; D ambiguous. Germline-derived CDR1 and CDR2 are LGHNT and FRNRAP. Trimming left V 2 bases short and J 3 bases short, with 10 bases between. The CDR3 consists of 14 residues. Full variable domain (missing parts from reference TRBV12-5 and TRBJ1-2): DARVTQTPRHKVTEMGQEVTMRCQPILGHNTVFWYRQTMMQGLELLAYFRNRAPLDDSGMPKDRFSAEMPDATLATLKIQPSEPRDSAVYFCASGLSHPHYGYTFGSGTRLTVV.

In its sample, this clonotype was seen many times. This chain connects TRBV11-2 to TRBJ1-2; 7 bases are a match to TRBD1. V shed 8 bases and J 2 bases; nucleotides not matched to a gene: 2. CDR3 size: 12 residues. Germline CDR1 reads SGHAT; CDR2 reads FQNNGV. The CDR3 reads CASGTANYGYTF. DNA for the CDR3: TGTGCCAGCGGGACAGCCAACTATGGCTACACCTTC.

This clonotype was recorded at least ten times. The genes are TRBV2 and TRBJ1-1, with D hard to call. Germline V gene lookup returns CDR1 SNHLY and CDR2 FYNNEI. The V end was cut by 2 bases, the J end by 8 bases, with 9 bases between. The CDR3 loop spans 12 amino acids. CDR3 DNA sequence: TGTGCCAGCAGTGAATGGGAGTACGAAGCTTTCTTT. Translated, it gives CASSEWEYEAFF.

This clonotype has just a few counts. The chain combines TRBV4-1 with TRBJ2-7, with TRBD2 identical over 8 bases. Germline assignment: CDR1 MGHRA and CDR2 YSYEKL. The CDR3 contains 16 residues. V lost 1 base to trimming and J lost 2 bases; unmatched junction nucleotides: 7. The CDR3 sequence is CASSQVPSGSTYEQYF. CDR3 bases: TGCGCCAGCAGCCAAGTCCCTAGCGGGTCGACCTACGAGCAGTACTTC.

This clonotype was observed a few times. The V call is TRBV2, the J call TRBJ2-7; TRBD1 aligns across 9 bases. This CDR3 is 20 amino acids long. Germline CDR1 is SNHLY and CDR2 is FYNNEI. Trimming removed 5 bases from V and 3 bases from J; junction bases left unmatched: 23. CDR3 region: CASSSLPGHGGRQGGYEQYF. DNA for the CDR3: TGTGCCAGCAGTAGTCTTCCGGGTCACGGAGGGAGACAGGGGGGCTACGAGCAGTACTTC.

This clonotype was picked up many times. The chain links TRBV19 to TRBJ2-1, with TRBD2 identical over 8 bases. CDR3 length: 16 residues. The V segment lost 4 bases and the J segment 5 bases; nucleotides outside the gene matches: 10. Germline CDR1 is LNHDA and CDR2 is SQIVND (reference sequence). CDR3 region: CASSTLTSVIHNEQFF. The CDR3 coding sequence is TGTGCCAGTAGTACCTTGACTAGCGTTATACACAATGAGCAGTTCTTC.

This clonotype was seen a handful of times. V is TRBV2 and J is TRBJ1-3; maybe TRBD1 (6 bases). V gave up 6 bases and J gave up 0 bases, with 15 bases separating them. Germline-derived CDR1 and CDR2 are SNHLY and FYNNEI. The CDR3 is 16 residues long. CDR3 in amino acids: CASRQGAPPSGNTIYF. Here the CDR3 DNA reads TGTGCCAGCAGACAGGGCGCCCCTCCCTCTGGAAACACCATATATTTT.

This clonotype showed up many times. The CDR3 DNA follows: TGTGCCAGCAGTTACGGGGACCTCACAGATACGCAGTATTTT. Translated, it gives CASSYGDLTDTQYF. The chain uses TRBV6-5 and TRBJ2-3; possibly TRBD1 or TRBD2 for D (5 bases each). V was cut by 2 bases and J by 2 bases, with 8 bases left in between. The CDR3 is 14 amino acids. Germline CDR1 is MNHEY and CDR2 is SVGAGI.

In regard to this clonotype: Being one base from a much bigger clone, this may be a read error. In this CDR3 the conserved last residue, phenylalanine or tryptophan, is missing, so a read error is likely. The V and J genes are TRBV7-4 and TRBJ2-7; possibly TRBD2 for D (6 bases). V lost 1 base, J lost 4 bases, and 14 bases lay in between. The CDR3 is 15 residues long. Germline lookup yields CDR1 SGHVT and CDR2 SQSDAQ. CDR3 DNA: TGTGCCAGCAGCTTAGTCGGAGGGCAGACTTACGAGCAGTACTTA. This encodes CASSLVGGQTYEQYL.

The rearrangement links TRBV10-3 to TRBJ1-2; 12 nucleotides line up with TRBD1. Germline lookup yields CDR1 ENHRY and CDR2 SYGVKD. The CDR3 runs to 15 residues. The J segment lost 8 bases and the V segment lost 10 bases, leaving 14 bases of the junction unmatched. The CDR3 nucleotides read TGTGCCACAACCTCCCCGGGACAGGGGGCTCTCGGCTACACCTTC. Translation gives CATTSPGQGALGYTF.

The chain uses TRBV9 and TRBJ2-7; tentatively, D is TRBD1 or TRBD2 (5 bases each). The CDR3 spans 14 residues. Trimming removed 4 bases at V and 7 bases at J, with 18 bases between. CDR1 SGDLS and CDR2 YYNGEE come from the germline V gene. The CDR3 nucleotides read TGTGCCAGCAGCCCACGGACCGGGGCCAGGGAGCAGTACTTC. Translation: CASSPRTGAREQYF. Drawing the rest from reference TRBV9 and TRBJ2-7, the complete variable domain is DSGVTQTPKHLITATGQRVTLRCSPRSGDLSVYWYQQSLDQGLQFLIQYYNGEERAKGNILERFSAQQFPDLHSELNLSSLELGDSALYFCASSPRTGAREQYFGPGTRLTVT.